Here is one T cell receptor beta chain with its context. The libraries were made with immunoSEQ v3. Clones were read by immunoSEQ multiplex PCR, and TCRdb kept only the in-frame ones, dropping some. Of tens of thousands of clones listed, roughly two thirds are singletons. The germline V and J ends were trimmed by 4 bases and 4 bases, with 19 bases remaining between them. This CDR3 has 16 amino acids. Germline CDR1 and CDR2: SGHDN and FVKESK. The data derive from a study of TIL therapy for anti-PD-1-resistant metastatic lung cancer. Specified time point: pre-treatment sample, taken before nivolumab and TIL therapy.

The specimen comprised blood, sampled at baseline. This TCR was sampled from a person aged 25 to 85 with non-small cell lung cancer. The V gene is TRBV14, the J gene TRBJ2-5; a weak D match, TRBD1 (6 bases). The CDR3: CASSRNRAPVGETQYF. The CDR3 DNA sequence: TGTGCCAGCAGCCGCAACAGGGCGCCGGTGGGAGAGACCCAGTACTTC.